One TCR beta chain is described in this entry. The antigen is unknown. The data were obtained in a study of PD-1 blockade in classical Hodgkin lymphoma. Findings and limits, study-wide: Compared with healthy donors, newly diagnosed patients reportedly showed lower baseline TCR diversity. The drivers behind the repertoire differences, possibly disease activity or prior therapy, remain undefined.

The method was immunoSEQ multiplex PCR; TCRdb's version includes in-frame clones alone and lacks a portion of them. The table shows about 24,000 clones, with under 95% occurring only once. Time point defined: newly diagnosed, previously untreated cHL patient sample. Researchers report purifying CD4+ T cells from thawed PBMCs by magnetic negative selection. Peripheral samples used as comparators were newly diagnosed, untreated classical Hodgkin lymphoma PBMCs. CDR1 is SEHNR, CDR2 FQNEAQ, per germline (reference sequence). The CDR3 totals 18 residues. V shed 2 bases and J 4 bases; nucleotides not matched to a gene: 15.

Sequences were obtained from CD4+ T cells from blood. This chain joins TRBV7-9 and TRBJ2-5, with 8 bases fitting TRBD2. The source of this sequence is a human donor with classical Hodgkin lymphoma. In DNA form, the CDR3 reads TGTGCCAGCAGCTTATACCCCCGAGCGGGGGCCTCCCGAGAGACCCAGTACTTC. Protein sequence: CASSLYPRAGASRETQYF.